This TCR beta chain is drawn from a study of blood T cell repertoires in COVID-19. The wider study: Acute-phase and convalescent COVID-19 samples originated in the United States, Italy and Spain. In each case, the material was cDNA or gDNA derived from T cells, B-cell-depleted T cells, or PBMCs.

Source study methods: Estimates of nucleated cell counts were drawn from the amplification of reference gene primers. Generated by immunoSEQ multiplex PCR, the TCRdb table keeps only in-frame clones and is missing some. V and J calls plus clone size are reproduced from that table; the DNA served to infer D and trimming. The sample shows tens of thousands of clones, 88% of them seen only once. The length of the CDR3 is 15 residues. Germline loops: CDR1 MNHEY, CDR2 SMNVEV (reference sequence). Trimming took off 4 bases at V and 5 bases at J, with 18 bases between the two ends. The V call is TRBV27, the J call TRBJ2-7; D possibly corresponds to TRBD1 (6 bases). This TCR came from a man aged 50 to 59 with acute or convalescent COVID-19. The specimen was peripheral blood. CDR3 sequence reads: CASSSNQGRGNEQYF. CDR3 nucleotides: TGTGCCAGCAGTTCTAATCAGGGGAGAGGCAACGAGCAGTACTTC.